The text below deals with one T cell receptor (beta chain). Its antigen is unidentified. Random hexamers were used to reverse transcribe the RNA input (about 0.5 to 1 ug). TCRdb fed the immunoSEQ multiplex PCR reads into MiXCR, producing one record per CDR3 protein. The sample has 150,000 to 200,000 distinct CDR3 sequences, roughly 90% seen once. This record comes from a study of CD8 T cells in Susac syndrome. Overall study findings and caveats: It was acknowledged in the study that its TCR sequencing and HLA analysis involved a relatively small number of individuals.

The CDR3 spans 16 residues. Trimming took 6 bases from V and 4 from J; bases not matched to a gene: 12. Per the germline V gene, CDR1 is MNHNS and CDR2 is SASEGT. Sequences were obtained from CD4+ T cells from PBMCs. This chain connects TRBV6-1 to TRBJ2-3; 8 nucleotides line up with TRBD1. This receptor was identified in a human donor with Susac syndrome. CDR3 in DNA: TGTGCCAGCAGGCGGACCGGGACAGGAGTGGCAGATACGCAGTATTTT. Its protein product is CASRRTGTGVADTQYF.